This passage covers 30 T cell receptor beta chains from one sample sequenced in a study of stem cell transplantation in POMP-related autoinflammatory disease. TCRdb keeps only in-frame clones here, not all; method: immunoSEQ multiplex PCR. Here the sample spans 68,000 or so clones, roughly 90% being singletons. The sample in question was CD4+ T cells from PBMCs, obtained after stem cell transplantation. Source of these receptors: a human patient with POMP-related autoinflammation and immune dysregulation (PRAID). Some T cells may be supplied by the graft donor.

Here the CDR3 reads CASSTGQGGEWGDTQYF. CDR3 DNA: TGTGCCAGCAGTACTGGACAGGGTGGGGAATGGGGAGATACGCAGTATTTT. This chain joins TRBV2 and TRBJ2-3, with TRBD1 identical over 8 bases. Germline values: CDR1 SNHLY, CDR2 FYNNEI. Trimming removed 5 bases from V and 5 bases from J; junction bases left unmatched: 15. The CDR3 length is 17 residues.

The chain recombines TRBV6-4 with TRBJ2-1; D is possibly TRBD1 (5 bases). Between the trimmed V and J ends, which lost 2 bases and 2 bases, there was a span of 10 bases. This CDR3 contains 15 residues. CDR1 is MRHNA and CDR2 is SNTAGT in the germline V gene. The CDR3, as DNA: TGTGCCAGCAGTGACATTGCGGACACCTACAATGAGCAGTTCTTC. This sequence encodes CASSDIADTYNEQFF.

V is TRBV7-8 and J is TRBJ2-3, with 9 bases identical to TRBD1. The CDR3 sequence is 14 residues long. V was clipped by 9 bases and J by 3 bases; unmatched bases: 7. From germline, CDR1 is SGHVS and CDR2 FQNEAQ. The DNA for the CDR3 is TGTGCCAGTGCCCGGGACAGGGTAACAGATACGCAGTATTTT. Its translation is CASARDRVTDTQYF.

This clone is a singleton in its sample. The V and J genes are TRBV6-5 and TRBJ1-1; TRBD1 is a possible D gene (5 bases). CDR3 size: 13 residues. Looked up from germline, CDR1 is MNHEY and CDR2 is SVGAGI. Deletions cut 8 bases from V and 8 bases from J, with 18 bases between. This CDR3 reads CASSLTWGSEAFF. DNA for the CDR3: TGTGCCAGCTCCTTAACGTGGGGCTCGGAAGCTTTCTTT.

The chain links TRBV18 to TRBJ1-5; no reliable D call. V lost 5 bases, J lost 3 bases, and 11 bases lay in between. Per the germline V gene, CDR1 is KGHSH and CDR2 is LQKENI. The CDR3 totals 14 residues. Here the CDR3 reads CASSFAGDNQPQHF. CDR3 bases: TGTGCCAGCTCATTCGCCGGGGACAATCAGCCCCAGCATTTT. The variable domain in full, with the rest retrieved from reference TRBV18 and TRBJ1-5, is NAGVMQNPRHLVRRRGQEARLRCSPMKGHSHVYWYRQLPEEGLKFMVYLQKENIIDESGMPKERFSAEFPKEGPSILRIQQVVRGDSAAYFCASSFAGDNQPQHFGDGTRLSIL.

This clone was counted once. The chain links TRBV6-5 to TRBJ2-7; D perhaps matches TRBD1 (5 bases). V lost 5 bases, J lost 3 bases, and 14 bases lay in between. CDR3 length: 14 residues. Germline V gives CDR1 MNHEY, CDR2 SVGAGI. CDR3 residues: CASSTLLDSYEQYV. The DNA for the CDR3 is TGTGCCAGCAGTACCCTGTTAGACAGCTACGAGCAGTACGTC.

The V gene is TRBV7-2, the J gene TRBJ2-7; unclear D gene. Trimming cost V 0 bases and J 4 bases, with 7 bases left between them. This CDR3 has 13 amino acids. In germline, CDR1 is SGHTA, CDR2 FQGNSA. This chain's CDR3 is CASSLARNYEQYV. As DNA, the CDR3 is TGTGCCAGCAGCTTAGCGCGCAATTACGAGCAGTACGTC.

In DNA form, the CDR3 reads TGTGCCAGCAGCCAAGAAATTAACTATGGCTACACCTTC. Translation gives CASSQEINYGYTF. The genes are TRBV3-1 (or the pseudogene TRBV3-2) and TRBJ1-2, with no clear D. The CDR3 is 13 residues long. Germline CDR1 is LGHDT and CDR2 is YNNKEL (reference sequence). V lost 0 bases to trimming and J lost 1 base, with 3 bases between them.

The V and J genes are TRBV2 and TRBJ1-4, with 11 bases fitting TRBD1. V shed 2 bases and J 5 bases; nucleotides not matched to a gene: 13. Germline V lookup: CDR1 SNHLY, CDR2 FYNNEI. This CDR3 is built from 19 residues. The CDR3 bases are TGTGCCAGCAGTGAAAGGCTTGGACAGGGGGCGCGGGGCAATGAAAAACTGTTTTTT. This translates into CASSERLGQGARGNEKLFF.

This chain joins TRBV7-2 and TRBJ2-1, with D tentatively TRBD2 (5 bases). V lost 7 bases and J 1 base, leaving 11 bases between the germline ends. In germline, CDR1 is SGHTA, CDR2 FQGNSA. The CDR3 is 14 residues long. CDR3 residues: CASTVPGSYNEQFF. As DNA, the CDR3 is TGTGCCAGCACGGTTCCGGGGTCCTACAATGAGCAGTTCTTC.

The chain joins TRBV13 to TRBJ2-2; TRBD2 agrees at 12 bases. After removal of 4 bases from V and 3 bases from J, the junction contained 0 bases not matched to a gene. The CDR3 is 15 residues long. The germline CDR1 and CDR2 sequences are PRHDT and FYEKMQ (reference sequence). The CDR3 sequence: CASSSSGRDTGELFF. CDR3 sequence (DNA): TGTGCCAGCAGCTCTAGCGGGAGGGACACCGGGGAGCTGTTTTTT.

This clone has a single count. The rearrangement links TRBV4-2 to TRBJ2-5; tentative D call: TRBD2 (5 bases). The CDR3 contains 15 residues. The germline V and J ends were trimmed by 1 base and 1 base, with 10 bases remaining between them. Germline V gene sequence: CDR1 LGHNA, CDR2 YNFKEQ. CDR3 nucleotides: TGTGCCAGCAGCCAAGTCGGCGGGTTCCAAGAGACCCAGTACTTC. It encodes CASSQVGGFQETQYF.

This clone was recorded once. The V gene is TRBV6-1, the J gene TRBJ2-4, with a tentative D call TRBD1 (6 bases). V was shortened by 1 base and J by 9 bases, with 16 bases between the two germline ends. Germline V lookup: CDR1 MNHNS, CDR2 SASEGT. The CDR3 consists of 15 residues. The CDR3 here is CASSEVEAGASIQYF. The CDR3 nucleotides read TGTGCCAGCAGTGAAGTAGAAGCAGGGGCGTCCATTCAGTACTTC.

The chain joins TRBV6-1 to TRBJ1-4; D is unclear. Trimming shortened V by 2 bases and J by 9 bases, and 10 bases separated the two germline ends. Per the germline V gene, CDR1 is MNHNS and CDR2 is SASEGT. The CDR3 totals 13 residues. CDR3 sequence (DNA): TGTGCCAGCAGTGAATTCCCCCTCCAAAAACTGTTTTTT. Its protein is CASSEFPLQKLFF.

V and J are TRBV19 and TRBJ2-1, with D possibly being TRBD2 (6 bases). Deletions cut 6 bases from V and 4 bases from J, with 16 bases between. This CDR3 region has 15 residues. Germline V gene sequence: CDR1 LNHDA, CDR2 SQIVND (reference sequence). The chain's CDR3 is CASSPRGRGYNEQFF. The CDR3 region has the DNA TGTGCCAGTAGCCCTCGGGGGAGAGGATACAATGAGCAGTTCTTC.

As DNA, the CDR3 is TGTGCCAGCAGTTTAAGGGACCCCCTCCAAGAGACCCAGTACTTC. Protein: CASSLRDPLQETQYF. V and J are TRBV27 and TRBJ2-5; D possibly matches TRBD1 or TRBD2 (5 bases each). CDR1 MNHEY and CDR2 SMNVEV come from the germline V gene (reference sequence). The CDR3 sequence is 15 residues long. Trimming pared 2 bases from V and 1 base from J, leaving 11 bases between.

The V gene is TRBV7-2, the J gene TRBJ1-1, with a tentative D call TRBD1 (6 bases). V lost 3 bases and J 2 bases, leaving 10 bases between the germline ends. The germline CDR1 and CDR2 sequences are SGHTA and FQGNSA. This CDR3 contains 14 residues. CDR3 sequence: CASSFYRVNTEAFF. The CDR3 DNA reads as TGTGCCAGCAGCTTTTACAGGGTAAACACTGAAGCTTTCTTT.

The V and J genes are TRBV7-9 and TRBJ2-7; weak D call: TRBD1 (6 bases). V was shortened by 5 bases and J by 0 bases, with 14 bases between the two germline ends. The germline V gene encodes CDR1 SEHNR and CDR2 FQNEAQ (reference sequence). This CDR3 spans 15 amino acids. The CDR3 loop reads CASSVPRQASYEQYF. Here the CDR3 DNA reads TGTGCCAGCAGCGTACCCCGACAGGCCTCCTACGAGCAGTACTTC.

The genes are TRBV10-3 and TRBJ2-1, with D possibly TRBD2 on 6 matching bases. The CDR3 has 13 residues. Per germline, CDR1 ENHRY and CDR2 SYGVKD. Trimming stripped 0 bases from V and 6 bases from J, with 6 bases between. DNA of the CDR3: TGTGCCATCAGTGAGTCGGGAGGCAATGAGCAGTTCTTC. It translates to CAISESGGNEQFF.

This chain links TRBV19 with TRBJ1-5; D is possibly TRBD1 (5 bases). V dropped 5 bases and J dropped 3 bases, with 11 bases sitting between them. The length of the CDR3 is 14 residues. CDR1 and CDR2 from the germline V gene are LNHDA and SQIVND (reference sequence). The CDR3 protein is CASSPRQFNQPQHF. The CDR3 nucleotides read TGTGCCAGTAGTCCACGACAGTTCAATCAGCCCCAGCATTTT.

The genes are TRBV5-1 and TRBJ2-2, with a tentative D call TRBD1 (6 bases). Per germline, CDR1 SGHRS and CDR2 YFSETQ. The ends were cut back, 4 bases at V and 0 bases at J, with 13 bases in the middle. CDR3 length: 16 residues. The CDR3 DNA sequence: TGCGCCAGCAGCCACACAGGGCTCGCGAACACCGGGGAGCTGTTTTTT. Its translation is CASSHTGLANTGELFF.

The rearrangement links TRBV28 to TRBJ1-5; D is unclear. Germline-derived CDR1 and CDR2 are MDHEN and SYDVKM. The CDR3 contains 14 residues. Trimming cost V 7 bases and J 3 bases, with 13 bases left between them. Here the CDR3 DNA reads TGTGCCAGCACCCCCGCCAGCTTCAATCAGCCCCAGCATTTT. This sequence encodes CASTPASFNQPQHF.

In its sample, this clone was seen a few times. V and J are TRBV4-1 and TRBJ1-2; TRBD1 matches at 10 bases. CDR1 is MGHRA, CDR2 YSYEKL, per germline. The CDR3 consists of 14 residues. The J segment lost 7 bases and the V segment lost 5 bases, leaving 7 bases of the junction unmatched. CDR3 DNA sequence: TGCGCCAGCAGCGCCCGGGACAGGGGTGTTGGCTACACCTTC. It yields the protein CASSARDRGVGYTF.

This clone occurred once. The genes are TRBV4-2 and TRBJ2-3, with 11 bases aligning to TRBD2. With 4 bases clipped from V and 4 bases from J, the junction kept 7 bases outside the gene matches. CDR3 length: 16 residues. Per germline, CDR1 LGHNA and CDR2 YNFKEQ. The CDR3 sequence is CASSRVGSGGADTQYF. The CDR3 DNA follows: TGTGCCAGCAGCCGGGTCGGTAGCGGGGGGGCAGATACGCAGTATTTT.

The chain recombines TRBV28 with TRBJ1-2; a possible D gene is TRBD1 (6 bases). V was trimmed by 5 bases and J by 2 bases, leaving 9 bases between them. The CDR3 length is 13 residues. Germline CDR1 MDHEN, CDR2 SYDVKM. CDR3 sequence: CASSIQGNYGYTF. In DNA form, the CDR3 reads TGTGCCAGCAGTATACAGGGAAACTATGGCTACACCTTC.

The chain carries TRBV11-3 and TRBJ2-7; D possibly corresponds to TRBD2 (5 bases). Between the trimmed V and J ends, which lost 5 bases and 0 bases, there was a span of 14 bases. CDR1 is SGHNT, CDR2 YENEEA, per germline. The CDR3 has 15 residues. DNA of the CDR3: TGTGCCAGCAGCCCATTCAGCGGATCCTCCTACGAGCAGTACGTC. It is translated as CASSPFSGSSYEQYV.

The chain carries TRBV5-4 and TRBJ2-2, with D tentatively TRBD2 (6 bases). The CDR3 extends over 14 amino acids. Germline V lookup: CDR1 SGHNT, CDR2 YYREEE (reference sequence). The V gene lost 4 bases and the J gene lost 9 bases, with 16 bases spanning the gap. CDR3 sequence (DNA): TGTGCCAGCAGCCCCTCCGGAGGGTTCAGGGAGCTGTTTTTT. Translating it yields CASSPSGGFRELFF.

The chain employs TRBV28 and TRBJ1-2, with TRBD1 matching 9 bases. From germline, CDR1 is MDHEN and CDR2 SYDVKM. Trimming took 6 bases from V and 4 from J; bases not matched to a gene: 12. There are 16 residues in the CDR3. This CDR3 is CASRVAGGTGSYGYTF. CDR3 DNA: TGTGCCAGCAGAGTGGCCGGCGGGACAGGGAGCTATGGCTACACCTTC.

CDR3 DNA: TGTGCCAGCAGCTTGGGGTCGCAAGAGACCCAGTACTTC. Its protein product is CASSLGSQETQYF. The chain has TRBV5-4 and TRBJ2-5; D gene ambiguous. The germline V gene has CDR1 SGHNT and CDR2 YYREEE (reference sequence). V was pared by 0 bases and J by 2 bases, with 5 bases between. This CDR3 contains 13 residues.

The chain combines TRBV11-1 with TRBJ2-2; the match to TRBD1 covers 8 bases. The V and J ends lost 0 bases and 4 bases, in that order; junction bases with no gene match: 4. The CDR3 is made up of 16 amino acids. From germline, CDR1 is SGHAT and CDR2 FQDESV (reference sequence). The CDR3 spells CASSLAEGQGTGELFF. For the CDR3, the DNA is TGTGCCAGCAGCTTAGCAGAAGGACAGGGCACCGGGGAGCTGTTTTTT.